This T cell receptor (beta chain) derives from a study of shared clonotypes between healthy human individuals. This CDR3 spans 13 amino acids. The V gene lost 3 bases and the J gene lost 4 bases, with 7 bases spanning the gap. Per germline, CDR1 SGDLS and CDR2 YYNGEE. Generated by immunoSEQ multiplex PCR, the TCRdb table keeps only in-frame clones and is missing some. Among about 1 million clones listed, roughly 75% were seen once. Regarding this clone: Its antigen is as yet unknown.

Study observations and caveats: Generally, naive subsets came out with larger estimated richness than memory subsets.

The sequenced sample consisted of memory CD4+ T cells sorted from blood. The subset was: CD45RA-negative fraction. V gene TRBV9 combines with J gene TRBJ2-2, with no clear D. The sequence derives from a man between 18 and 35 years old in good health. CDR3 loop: CASSAFSTGELFF. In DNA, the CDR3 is TGTGCCAGCAGCGCCTTCAGCACCGGGGAGCTGTTTTTT.